A selection of T cell receptor beta chains follows, all from one sample in a study of cytomegalovirus exposure and HLA in healthy donors. Profiling relied on immunoSEQ multiplex PCR, and the TCRdb table lists in-frame clones only, not all of them. The sample gives roughly 110,000 clones, approximately 80% of which show up once; approximately 23% is in the top ten. Specimen: PBMCs. These receptors originate from a man aged 25-40 years in good health and CMV-seropositive. The CDR3 runs from the conserved cysteine through the conserved F or W. A D gene is named only where the DNA matches it firmly. Only part of the rows carry a size: once, few, many, or a class if the clone is expanded.

once	NA	TRBV20-1	10	TRBJ2-3	TGCAGTGCCCTCTTTGATACGCAGTATTTT	CSALFDTQYF
NA	TRBD1	TRBV27	16	TRBJ2-7	TGTGCCAGCAGTTTATCGGGGACAGGGTACTCCTACGAGCAGTACTTC	CASSLSGTGYSYEQYF
NA	TRBD2	TRBV6-1	14	TRBJ2-2	TGTGCCAGCAGGAGGACTAGCAGAACCGGGGAGCTGTTTTTT	CASRRTSRTGELFF
NA	TRBD2	TRBV4-2	16	TRBJ2-3	TGTGCCAGCAGCCAAGACCCGGGACTAGCAGCGGATACGCAGTATTTT	CASSQDPGLAADTQYF
NA	NA	TRBV7-8	15	TRBJ2-5	TGTGCCAGCCGCGAAACCGGAGGATATATCGGGGGCCAGTACTTC	CASRETGGYIGGQYF
NA	TRBD1	TRBV18	14	TRBJ2-5	TGTGCCAGCTCACCTCGGACAGGGGAAGAGACCCAGTACTTC	CASSPRTGEETQYF
NA	NA	TRBV10-2	16	TRBJ2-3	TGCGCCAGCAGTGGGACAGCGGGATTCCTCACAGATACGCAGTATTTT	CASSGTAGFLTDTQYF
few	NA	TRBV6-1	14	TRBJ2-3	TGTGCCTCTCAGGCCCGCATTAACACAGATACGCAGTATTTT	CASQARINTDTQYF
NA	NA	TRBV10-3	13	TRBJ1-2	TGTGCCATCAGTGAGTCGTGGACAAATGGCTACACCTTC	CAISESWTNGYTF
NA	NA	TRBV2	14	TRBJ2-5	TGTGCCAGCAGGCACCCAAGGCGGAAAGAGACCCAGTACTTC	CASRHPRRKETQYF
NA	NA	TRBV5-8	13	TRBJ1-2	TGTGCCAGCAGCTTGAATCAGGCCTATGGCTACACCTTC	CASSLNQAYGYTF
NA	TRBD2	TRBV5-1	16	TRBJ2-4	TGCGCCAGCGGAGAACTAGCGGGAGGGGGCAAAAACATTCAGTACTTC	CASGELAGGGKNIQYF
NA	TRBD1	TRBV10-1	13	TRBJ1-2	TGCGCCAGCGCCAATACAGGGGCCTATGGCTACACCTTC	CASANTGAYGYTF
NA	NA	TRBV2	13	TRBJ2-2	TGTGCCAGCAGTGTCTGGGGAGCCGGGGAGCTGTTTTTT	CASSVWGAGELFF
NA	NA	TRBV5-3	15	TRBJ1-4	TGTGCCAGAAGCTTCCAGTGTGCAACTAATGAAAAACTGTTTTTT	CARSFQCATNEKLFF
NA	NA	TRBV4-2	16	TRBJ1-2	TGTGCCAGCAGCCAAATCGGGGGGGCGAAGCGAGACGGCTACACCTTC	CASSQIGGAKRDGYTF
NA	NA	TRBV5-4	15	TRBJ2-7	TGTGCCAGCAGCTCACCTGACAGGTCTGACTACGAGCAGTACTTC	CASSSPDRSDYEQYF
NA	TRBD2	TRBV5-4	16	TRBJ2-1	TGTGCCAGCAGCCCTCGGGGGGGCTCCTACTACAATGAGCAGTTCTTC	CASSPRGGSYYNEQFF
NA	NA	TRBV5-8	16	TRBJ1-1	TGTGCCAGCAGCTTGGGCCGGGGGTCGGTGAACACTGAAGCTTTCTTT	CASSLGRGSVNTEAFF
NA	NA	TRBV10-3	12	TRBJ2-3	TGTGCCATCAGTGAGGGAGCAGATACGCAGTATTTT	CAISEGADTQYF
once	NA	TRBV6-5	10	TRBJ1-5	TGTGCCAGCAGCCCCCTCCCCCAGCATTTT	CASSPLPQHF
NA	TRBD1	TRBV18	18	TRBJ1-5	TGTGCCAGCTCACTTAATACCGGGACAGGGTATAGCAATCAGCCCCAGCATTTT	CASSLNTGTGYSNQPQHF
NA	NA	TRBV19	15	TRBJ2-1	TGTGCCAGTAGTATTCACCCGGGAGTCCACAATGAGCAGTTCTTC	CASSIHPGVHNEQFF
NA	TRBD1	TRBV29-1	12	TRBJ1-1	TGCAGCGCCGGGACAGGGGGTCCTGAAGCTTTCTTT	CSAGTGGPEAFF
NA	NA	TRBV5-4	14	TRBJ1-1	TGTGCCAGCAGCCAGGGTGGTGGTTACACTGAAGCTTTCTTT	CASSQGGGYTEAFF
NA	TRBD1	TRBV2	12	TRBJ1-2	TGTGCCAGCGGGACAGGGGACGGGGGCTACACCTTC	CASGTGDGGYTF
NA	NA	TRBV21-1	16	TRBJ2-2	TGTGCCGCAGGGACTAGCGGGAGGGCCTTGGCCGGGGAGCTGTTTTTT	CAAGTSGRALAGELFF
NA	TRBD2	TRBV7-3	17	TRBJ2-7	TGTGCCAGCAGCCCTGTCCGGACTAGCGGGGCCGCCTACGAGCAGTACTTC	CASSPVRTSGAAYEQYF
NA	NA	TRBV5-1	13	TRBJ2-7	TGCGCCAGCAGCCCCCTAGGACAGTACGAGCAGTACTTC	CASSPLGQYEQYF
NA	NA	TRBV18	15	TRBJ1-3	TGTGCCAGCTCACCCATTACAGGAAAGGGAAACACCATATATTTT	CASSPITGKGNTIYF
NA	NA	TRBV4-2	18	TRBJ2-1	TGTGCCAGCAGCCAATTGTTGCGTAGGGAGAGCTCCTACAATGAGCAGTTCTTC	CASSQLLRRESSYNEQFF
NA	TRBD2	TRBV7-3	15	TRBJ2-3	TGTGCCAGCAGCTTACTAGCGGGGGGGCAGGCTACGCAGTATTTT	CASSLLAGGQATQYF
NA	NA	TRBV5-6	13	TRBJ1-2	TGTGCCAGCAGCGATCGCGGGAACTATGGCTACACCTTC	CASSDRGNYGYTF
few	NA	TRBV15	15	TRBJ2-3	TGTGCCACCAGCAGAGATCCTATTCCCACAGATACGCAGTATTTT	CATSRDPIPTDTQYF
NA	NA	TRBV18	14	TRBJ1-5	TGTGCCAGCTCACCACCGGGAGGGGAGCAGCCCCAGCATTTT	CASSPPGGEQPQHF
NA	NA	TRBV20-1	11	TRBJ2-5	TGCAGTGTGGCAGGGATGGAGACCCAGTACTTC	CSVAGMETQYF
NA	TRBD1	TRBV19	14	TRBJ1-2	TGTGCCAGTAGTATTGGACAGGGGGCTTATGGCTACACCTTC	CASSIGQGAYGYTF
NA	NA	TRBV6-5	13	TRBJ2-7	TGTGCCAGCAGTGAAGCGCGGGTCTACGAGCAGTACTTC	CASSEARVYEQYF
NA	NA	TRBV6-6	14	TRBJ2-7	TGTGCCAGCAGTTACTCCCAGGGTACCCACGAGCAGTACTTC	CASSYSQGTHEQYF
NA	TRBD1	TRBV30	14	TRBJ1-1	TGTGCCTGCCCCGGGACAGGGCTGAACACTGAAGCTTTCTTT	CACPGTGLNTEAFF
NA	NA	TRBV5-1	13	TRBJ1-1	TGCGCCAGCAGCTTGACACCGAACACTGAAGCTTTCTTT	CASSLTPNTEAFF
once	NA	TRBV5-4	14	TRBJ2-1	TGTGCCAGCAGCTTGCCCGGGACACCCAATGAGCAGTTCTTC	CASSLPGTPNEQFF
NA	TRBD2	TRBV28	13	TRBJ2-5	TGTGCCAGCGGCACTAGCGGAGAAGGGACCCAGTACTTC	CASGTSGEGTQYF
NA	NA	TRBV2	15	TRBJ2-2	TGTGCCAGCAGATATCGGGGATCGAACACCGGGGAGCTGTTTTTT	CASRYRGSNTGELFF
NA	NA	TRBV27	15	TRBJ1-1	TGTGCCAGCAGTTTAGTTCCCGGACAGACGGTACAGACTTTCTTT	CASSLVPGQTVQTFF
NA	NA	TRBV4-2	15	TRBJ1-2	TGTGCCAGCAGCCGAGGGGGACCGCCGAGATATGGCTACACCTTC	CASSRGGPPRYGYTF
NA	NA	TRBV5-1	14	TRBJ2-1	TGCGCCAGCAGCCTTAGCGTTGCCTACAATGAGCAGTTCTTC	CASSLSVAYNEQFF
NA	NA	TRBV14	14	TRBJ2-3	TGTGCCAGCAGGGCGGGGTTGAGCACAGATACGCAGTATTTT	CASRAGLSTDTQYF
few	NA	TRBV2	18	TRBJ2-7	TGTGCCAGCTTAGGGGAGGACGGGCCCTTTAGACCCTCCTACGAGCAGTACTTC	CASLGEDGPFRPSYEQYF
NA	TRBD2	TRBV7-9	15	TRBJ2-2	TGTGCCAGCAGCATTAGCGGGACTAACACCGGGGAGCTGTTTTTT	CASSISGTNTGELFF
NA	NA	TRBV6-1	14	TRBJ1-1	TGTGCCAGCAGCAAGGGGTTACCGAACACTGAAGCTTTCTTT	CASSKGLPNTEAFF
once	TRBD1	TRBV2	17	TRBJ2-7	TGTGCCAGCAACCATTACAGGGACAGGGGGTCGGACTACGAGCAGTACTTC	CASNHYRDRGSDYEQYF
NA	TRBD1	TRBV5-1	16	TRBJ2-2	TGCGCCAGCAGGGAAACCGGGACAGGGGGCGCCGGGGAGCTGTTTTTT	CASRETGTGGAGELFF
once	TRBD2	TRBV5-4	15	TRBJ2-2	TGTGCCAGCAGACAGACCGGGACTAGCACCGGGGAGCTGTTTTTT	CASRQTGTSTGELFF
NA	NA	TRBV4-1	14	TRBJ1-6	TGCGCCAGCAGCAGGAGCTCCTATAATTCACCCCTCCACTTT	CASSRSSYNSPLHF
NA	TRBD2	TRBV30	15	TRBJ2-1	TGTGCCTGGAGATTAGGGACTAGCGGTTACAATGAGCAGTTCTTC	CAWRLGTSGYNEQFF
few	TRBD1	TRBV28	14	TRBJ2-2	TGTGCCAGCAGTTCCGGACAGGGGAACGGGGAGCTGTTTTTT	CASSSGQGNGELFF
NA	TRBD1	TRBV29-1	15	TRBJ1-1	TGCAGCGTTGAAGATCTTTGGGGACAGGGGACTGAAGCTTTCTTT	CSVEDLWGQGTEAFF